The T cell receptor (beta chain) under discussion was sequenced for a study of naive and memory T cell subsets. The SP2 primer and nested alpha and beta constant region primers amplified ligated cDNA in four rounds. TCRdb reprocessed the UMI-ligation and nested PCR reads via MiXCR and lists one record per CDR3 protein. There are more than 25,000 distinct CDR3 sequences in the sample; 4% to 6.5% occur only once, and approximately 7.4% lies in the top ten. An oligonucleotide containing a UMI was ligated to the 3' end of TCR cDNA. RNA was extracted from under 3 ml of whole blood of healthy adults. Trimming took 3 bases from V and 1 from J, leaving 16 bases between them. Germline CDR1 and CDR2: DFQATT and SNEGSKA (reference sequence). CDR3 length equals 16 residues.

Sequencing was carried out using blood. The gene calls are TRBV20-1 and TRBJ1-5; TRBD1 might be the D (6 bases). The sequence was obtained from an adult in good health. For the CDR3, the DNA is TGCAGTGCTAGGAGGGGGGCGGAGGCGAGCAATCAGCCCCAGCATTTT. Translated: CSARRGAEASNQPQHF.